Following are 17 T cell receptor beta chains from one sample sequenced in a study of T cell responses to AZD1222 COVID-19 vaccine. Clones were read by immunoSEQ multiplex PCR, and TCRdb kept only the in-frame ones, dropping some. Counted here are about 130,000 clones, more than 80% occurring once; the ten biggest clones make up about 4.3%. The input for sequencing was peripheral blood, taken on day 0 of AZD1222 vaccination. All receptors derive from an adult in good health.

The rearrangement links TRBV7-8 to TRBJ1-5; tentatively, D is TRBD1 (5 bases). Germline CDR1 SGHVS, CDR2 FQNEAQ. V was cut by 5 bases and J by 7 bases, with 21 bases left in between. The CDR3 length is 16 residues. The DNA of the CDR3 is TGTGCCAGCAGCCCTCGGCGAGGGCAGGGAAACCAGCCCCAGCATTTT. This translates into CASSPRRGQGNQPQHF.

The chain has TRBV2 and TRBJ1-5; weak D call: TRBD1 (6 bases). The CDR3 sequence is 13 residues long. Trimming stripped 6 bases from V and 5 bases from J, with 11 bases between. The V gene's germline CDR1 is SNHLY and CDR2 FYNNEI. This CDR3 reads CASRQDRDQPQHF. DNA of the CDR3: TGTGCCAGCAGACAGGACAGAGATCAGCCCCAGCATTTT.

The V gene is TRBV5-1, the J gene TRBJ1-2, with 9 bases that match TRBD1. V lost 0 bases, J lost 7 bases, and 10 bases stayed unmatched. The CDR3 loop spans 16 amino acids. The V gene's germline CDR1 is SGHRS and CDR2 YFSETQ. CDR3 residues: CASSLDTGTGIRGYTF. The CDR3 coding sequence is TGCGCCAGCAGCTTGGACACCGGGACAGGGATACGTGGCTACACCTTC. Full variable domain (rest looked up from reference TRBV5-1 and TRBJ1-2): KAGVTQTPRYLIKTRGQQVTLSCSPISGHRSVSWYQQTPGQGLQFLFEYFSETQRNKGNFPGRFSGRQFSNSRSEMNVSTLELGDSALYLCASSLDTGTGIRGYTFGSGTRLTVV.

The chain employs TRBV7-3 and TRBJ2-2; D is ambiguous. Germline assignment: CDR1 SGHTA and CDR2 FQGTGA. Trimming pared 4 bases from V and 5 bases from J, leaving 11 bases between. The CDR3 runs 14 residues. DNA for the CDR3: TGTGCCAGCAGCTCCCTATGGATAACCGGGGAGCTGTTTTTT. This sequence encodes CASSSLWITGELFF.

This clone has a single count. V is TRBV5-1 and J is TRBJ2-7; weak D call: TRBD2 (5 bases). Germline V gene data show CDR1 as SGHRS and CDR2 as YFSETQ. This CDR3 has 13 amino acids. V was cut by 4 bases and J by 5 bases, with 13 bases left in between. CDR3: CASSGGLLHEQYF. CDR3 nucleotides: TGCGCCAGCAGCGGTGGACTTCTCCACGAGCAGTACTTC.

This sequence joins TRBV11-2 and TRBJ2-7; 7 positions agree with TRBD1. This CDR3 comprises 14 residues. V shed 0 bases and J 3 bases; nucleotides not matched to a gene: 2. CDR1 is SGHAT and CDR2 is FQNNGV in the germline V gene. The CDR3 bases are TGTGCCAGCAGCTTAGATGCAGGGGGCTACGAGCAGTACTTC. It specifies CASSLDAGGYEQYF.

The rearrangement uses TRBV2 and TRBJ1-1, with unresolved D. V lost 1 base and J lost 1, with 7 bases in between. CDR3 length equals 14 residues. The germline gives CDR1 SNHLY, CDR2 FYNNEI. This CDR3 reads CASSEDPRNTEAFF. The CDR3 DNA sequence: TGTGCCAGCAGTGAAGATCCCAGGAACACTGAAGCTTTCTTT.

V and J are TRBV4-3 and TRBJ2-3; a possible D gene is TRBD2 (7 bases). Germline values: CDR1 LGHNA, CDR2 YSLEER. The V gene lost 4 bases and the J gene lost 4 bases, with 21 bases spanning the gap. The CDR3 is 17 residues long. The CDR3 sequence: CASSPLGEGGQADTQYF. The CDR3, as DNA: TGCGCCAGCAGCCCCCTTGGAGAGGGGGGGCAAGCAGATACGCAGTATTTT.

The chain couples TRBV27 to TRBJ1-6; no clear D. CDR3 size: 16 residues. The germline V and J ends were trimmed by 6 bases and 7 bases, with 19 bases remaining between them. Germline CDR1 reads MNHEY; CDR2 reads SMNVEV (reference sequence). This CDR3 is CASRKDGVPGNSPLHF. The CDR3 DNA sequence: TGTGCCAGCAGAAAGGACGGCGTCCCTGGGAATTCACCCCTCCACTTT.

This sequence joins TRBV3-1 (or the pseudogene TRBV3-2) and TRBJ2-2; D perhaps matches TRBD2 (5 bases). The V end was cut by 1 base, the J end by 6 bases, with 6 bases between. The CDR3 runs to 13 residues. Per the germline V gene, CDR1 is LGHDT and CDR2 is YNNKEL (reference sequence). CDR3: CASSQVASGELFF. CDR3 nucleotides: TGTGCCAGCAGCCAAGTAGCGTCCGGGGAGCTGTTTTTT.

The rearrangement joins TRBV24-1 to TRBJ1-5, with D uncertain. Germline loops: CDR1 KGHDR, CDR2 SFDVKD. This CDR3 has 14 residues. The V end lost 5 bases, the J end lost 0 bases, and 7 bases lay between the germline ends. The CDR3: CATSVAHSNQPQHF. The CDR3 DNA is TGTGCCACCAGTGTGGCACATAGCAATCAGCCCCAGCATTTT.

The count of this clone is one. The chain uses TRBV5-1 and TRBJ2-1, with 11 bases matching TRBD2. Per the germline V gene, CDR1 is SGHRS and CDR2 is YFSETQ. The CDR3 spans 16 residues. J was trimmed by 5 bases and V by 4 bases; bases with no gene match: 8. The CDR3 sequence: CASSEIPGLADNEQFF. CDR3 DNA: TGCGCCAGCAGCGAGATACCGGGACTAGCGGACAATGAGCAGTTCTTC.

The chain joins TRBV12-3 or TRBV12-4 to TRBJ1-2, with D perhaps matching TRBD1 (6 bases). V was clipped by 4 bases and J by 8 bases, with 8 bases between them. This CDR3 contains 11 residues. As DNA, the CDR3 is TGTGCCAGCAGTTACAGGGACGGCTACACCTTC. Protein: CASSYRDGYTF.

This chain links TRBV4-2 with TRBJ2-2; possible D gene TRBD2, 6 bases. This CDR3 comprises 15 residues. The V end lost 5 bases, the J end lost 4 bases, and 14 bases lay between the germline ends. The germline V gene has CDR1 LGHNA and CDR2 YNFKEQ. CDR3 in amino acids: CASSSLALVTGELFF. In nucleotides, the CDR3 is TGTGCCAGCAGCTCCCTAGCGCTCGTCACCGGGGAGCTGTTTTTT.

The J gene is TRBJ1-3, the V gene TRBV12-3 or TRBV12-4; D not resolved. V gave up 3 bases and J gave up 0 bases, with 3 bases separating them. The CDR3 runs 13 residues. Written as DNA, the CDR3 is TGTGCCAGCAGTTTGGCCTCTGGAAACACCATATATTTT. Protein sequence: CASSLASGNTIYF.

The genes are TRBV27 and TRBJ2-2; D is possibly TRBD1 or TRBD2 (6 bases each). V gave up 7 bases and J gave up 7 bases, with 16 bases separating them. CDR1 is MNHEY and CDR2 is SMNVEV in the germline V gene (reference sequence). The CDR3 spans 14 residues. The CDR3 loop reads CASTGFGGNGELFF. The DNA for the CDR3 is TGTGCCAGCACAGGGTTCGGGGGCAACGGGGAGCTGTTTTTT.

The V call is TRBV18, the J call TRBJ1-2; the D gene is possibly TRBD1 (5 bases). In germline, CDR1 is KGHSH, CDR2 LQKENI. Trimming removed 0 bases from V and 4 bases from J, with 12 bases in between. CDR3 length: 15 residues. CDR3 loop: CASSPPGGTGYGYTF. The CDR3 DNA follows: TGTGCCAGCTCACCACCGGGGGGAACCGGCTATGGCTACACCTTC.